The present entry profiles one TCR beta chain with its context. The ends lost 4 bases at V and 9 bases at J; junction bases unmatched: 7. The CDR3 contains 16 residues. CDR1 SGHNT and CDR2 YYREEE come from the germline V gene (reference sequence). The data were taken from a study of blood T cell repertoires in COVID-19. As originally analysed: Estimation of nucleated cell counts relied on the amplification of reference gene primers. TCRdb keeps only in-frame clones here, not all; method: immunoSEQ multiplex PCR. V, J and clone size reflect that table, while D and trimming were determined from the DNA. Of under 300,000 clones in the sample, roughly 84% were seen once.

The J gene is TRBJ2-1, the V gene TRBV5-4; 16 bases fit TRBD2. The receptor's source is a human donor with COVID-19, enrolled during active disease. The donor label of this sample is uncertain. The source material was peripheral blood. The CDR3 region has the DNA TGTGCCAGCAGCGCGGGACTAGCGGGAGGGCCGATTGAGCAGTTCTTC. Its translation: CASSAGLAGGPIEQFF.